This TCR beta chain derives from a study of CD8+ T cells in alopecia areata. This clone was recorded only once. The treatment here: oral pan-JAK inhibitor, 5-10 mg twice daily. The CDR3 has 13 amino acids. V lost 2 bases, J lost 3 bases, and 11 bases lay in between. Germline lookup yields CDR1 GTSNPN and CDR2 SVGIG (reference sequence). Isolated RNA was reverse transcribed into cDNA used as the sequencing template. This table comes from immunoSEQ multiplex PCR, and its TCRdb copy is limited to in-frame clones, with some not included. Here the sample spans 90,000 or so clones, 40% to 50% being singletons.

V usage is TRBV30 and J usage is TRBJ2-7; the D is unclear. The clonotype originates from a human donor with alopecia areata. The sample in question was CD8+ T cells sorted from blood, obtained at week 24, from a patient treated with tofacitinib. The DNA for the CDR3 is TGTGCCTGGAGTTATTCGGGTAACTACGAGCAGTACTTC. This encodes CAWSYSGNYEQYF.